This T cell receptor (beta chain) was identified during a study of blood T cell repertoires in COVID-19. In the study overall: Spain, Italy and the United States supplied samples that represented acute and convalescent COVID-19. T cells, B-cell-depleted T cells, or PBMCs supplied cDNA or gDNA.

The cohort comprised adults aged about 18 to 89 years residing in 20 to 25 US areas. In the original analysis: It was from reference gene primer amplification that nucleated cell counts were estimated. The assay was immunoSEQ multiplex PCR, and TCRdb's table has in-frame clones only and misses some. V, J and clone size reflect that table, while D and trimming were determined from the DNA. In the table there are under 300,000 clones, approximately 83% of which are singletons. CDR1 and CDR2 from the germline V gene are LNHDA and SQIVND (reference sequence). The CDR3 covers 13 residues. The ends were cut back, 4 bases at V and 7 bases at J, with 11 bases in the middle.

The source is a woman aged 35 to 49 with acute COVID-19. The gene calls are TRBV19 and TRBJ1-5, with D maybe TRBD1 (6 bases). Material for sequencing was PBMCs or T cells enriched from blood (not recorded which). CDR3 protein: CASSTGESQPQHF. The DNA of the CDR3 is TGTGCCAGTAGTACAGGGGAGTCGCAGCCCCAGCATTTT.